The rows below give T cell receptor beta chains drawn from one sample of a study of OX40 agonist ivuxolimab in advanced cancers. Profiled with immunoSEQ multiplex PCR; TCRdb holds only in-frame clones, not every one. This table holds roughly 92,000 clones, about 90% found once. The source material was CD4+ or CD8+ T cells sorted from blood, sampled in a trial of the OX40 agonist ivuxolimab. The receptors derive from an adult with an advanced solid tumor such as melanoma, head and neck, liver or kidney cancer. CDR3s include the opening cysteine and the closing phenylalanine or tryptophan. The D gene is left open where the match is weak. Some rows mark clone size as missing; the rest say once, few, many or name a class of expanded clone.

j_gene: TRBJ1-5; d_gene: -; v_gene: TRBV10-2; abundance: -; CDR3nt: TGCGCCAGCAGTGGTCAGGGAGGGAGCAATCAGCCCCAGCATTTT; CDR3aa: CASSGQGGSNQPQHF
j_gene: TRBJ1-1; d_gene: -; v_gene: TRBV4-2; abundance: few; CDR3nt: TGTGCCAGCAAACACAACACTGAAGCTTTCTTT; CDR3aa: CASKHNTEAFF
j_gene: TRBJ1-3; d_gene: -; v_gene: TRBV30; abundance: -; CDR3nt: TGTTCATCATACTCTGGAAACACCATATATTTT; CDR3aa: CSSYSGNTIYF
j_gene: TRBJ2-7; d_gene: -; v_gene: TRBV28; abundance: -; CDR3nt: TGTGCCAGCAGTTTATCAGGGGAAGTGAACGAGCAGTACTTC; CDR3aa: CASSLSGEVNEQYF
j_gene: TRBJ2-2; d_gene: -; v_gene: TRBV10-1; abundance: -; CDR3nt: TGCGCCAGCTCGGGACTTACGAACACCGGGGAGCTGTTTTTT; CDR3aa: CASSGLTNTGELFF
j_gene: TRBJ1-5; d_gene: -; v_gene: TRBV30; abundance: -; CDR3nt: TGTGCCTGGTCAGGGAATAGCAATCAGCCCCAGCATTTT; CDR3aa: CAWSGNSNQPQHF
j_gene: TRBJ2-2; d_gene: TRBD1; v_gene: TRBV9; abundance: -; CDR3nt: TGTGCCAGCAGCCGGACAGGGGATTTTGCGAACACCGGGGAGCTGTTTTTT; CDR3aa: CASSRTGDFANTGELFF
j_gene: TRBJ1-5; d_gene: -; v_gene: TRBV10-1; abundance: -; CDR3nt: TGCGCCAGCCATCCCTCAGGGGACAATCAGCCCCAGCATTTT; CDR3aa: CASHPSGDNQPQHF
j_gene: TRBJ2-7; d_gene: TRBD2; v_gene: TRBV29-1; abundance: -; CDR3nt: TGCAGCGTTGAAAGGAGCGGGACCTACGAGCAGTACTTC; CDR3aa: CSVERSGTYEQYF
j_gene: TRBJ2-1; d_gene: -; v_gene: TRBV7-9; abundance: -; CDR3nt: TGTGCCAGCAGCCTATCCGATGAGCAGTTCTTC; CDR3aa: CASSLSDEQFF
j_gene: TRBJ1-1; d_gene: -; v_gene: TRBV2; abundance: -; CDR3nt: TGTGCCAGCAGTGTCGATATCGGGCGTGAAGCTTTCTTT; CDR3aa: CASSVDIGREAFF
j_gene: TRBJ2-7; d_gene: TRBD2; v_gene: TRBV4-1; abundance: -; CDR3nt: TGCGCCAGCAGCCAAGGATCTAGCGGCTACGAGCAGTACTTC; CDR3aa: CASSQGSSGYEQYF
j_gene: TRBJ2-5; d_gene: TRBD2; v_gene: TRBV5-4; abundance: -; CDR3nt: TGTGCCAGCAGCTTGGACCAGCGGGGGGGAGAGACCCAGTACTTC; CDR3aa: CASSLDQRGGETQYF
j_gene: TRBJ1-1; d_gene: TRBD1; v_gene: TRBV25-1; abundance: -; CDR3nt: TGTGCCAGCAGTGAACTGACAGGGGGCACTGAAGCTTTCTTT; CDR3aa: CASSELTGGTEAFF
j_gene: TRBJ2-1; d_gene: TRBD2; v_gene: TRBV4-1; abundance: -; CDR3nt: TGCGCCAGCAGCCAAGAGGGGGGGGATGAGCAGTTCTTC; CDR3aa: CASSQEGGDEQFF
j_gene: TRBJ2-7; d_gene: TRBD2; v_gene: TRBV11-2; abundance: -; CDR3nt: TGTGCCAGCAGTTCCTATAGCGGGAGTCTAAGGGAGCAGTACTTC; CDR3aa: CASSSYSGSLREQYF
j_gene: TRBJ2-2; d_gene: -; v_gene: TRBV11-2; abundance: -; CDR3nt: TGTGCCAGCAGCTGGGGGCGGGACACCGGGGAGCTGTTTTTT; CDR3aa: CASSWGRDTGELFF
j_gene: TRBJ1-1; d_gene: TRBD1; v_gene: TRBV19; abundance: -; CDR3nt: TGTGCCAGTAGCTTTCAGGGGGACACTGAAGCTTTCTTT; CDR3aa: CASSFQGDTEAFF
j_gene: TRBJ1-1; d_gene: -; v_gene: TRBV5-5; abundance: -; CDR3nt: TGTGCCAGCAGCTTTCGGAACACTGAAGCTTTCTTT; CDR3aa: CASSFRNTEAFF
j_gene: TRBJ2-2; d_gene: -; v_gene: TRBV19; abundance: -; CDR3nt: TGTGCCAGTAGTATGGCCCGAGGGGGGGGCACCGGGGAGCTGTTTTTT; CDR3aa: CASSMARGGGTGELFF
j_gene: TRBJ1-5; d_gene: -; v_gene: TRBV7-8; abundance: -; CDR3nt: TGTGCCAGCAGCTCAGGCGCCCCCAATCAGCCCCAGCATTTT; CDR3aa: CASSSGAPNQPQHF
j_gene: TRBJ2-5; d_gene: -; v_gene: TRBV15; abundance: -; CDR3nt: TGTGCCACCAGCAGCCCTCGGGAGACCCAGTACTTC; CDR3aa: CATSSPRETQYF
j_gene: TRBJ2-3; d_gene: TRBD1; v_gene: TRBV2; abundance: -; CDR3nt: TGTGCCCTTCGCGGCAGGGGGAAAGATACGCAGTATTTT; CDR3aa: CALRGRGKDTQYF
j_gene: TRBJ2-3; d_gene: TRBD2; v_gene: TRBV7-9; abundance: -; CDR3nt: TGTGCCAGCAGCCCGGAGACTAGCGGGAGGGCCACAGATACGCAGTATTTT; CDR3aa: CASSPETSGRATDTQYF
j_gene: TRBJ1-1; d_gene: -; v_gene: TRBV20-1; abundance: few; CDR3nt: TGCAGTACGGTGAACACTGAAGCTTTCTTT; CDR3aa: CSTVNTEAFF
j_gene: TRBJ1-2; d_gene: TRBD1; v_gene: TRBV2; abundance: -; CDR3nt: TGTGCCAGCAGTGGAGACAGGGGGCGCGGGACTAACTATGGCTACACCTTC; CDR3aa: CASSGDRGRGTNYGYTF
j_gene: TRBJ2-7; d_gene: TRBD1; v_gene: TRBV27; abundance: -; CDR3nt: TGTGCCTTCACGACAGGGGACGAGCAGTACTTC; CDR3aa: CAFTTGDEQYF
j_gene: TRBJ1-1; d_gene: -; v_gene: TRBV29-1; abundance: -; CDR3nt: TGCAGCGGTACCGCGAACACTGAAGCTTTCTTT; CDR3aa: CSGTANTEAFF
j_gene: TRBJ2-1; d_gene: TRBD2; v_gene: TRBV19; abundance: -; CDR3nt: TGTGCCAGTAAAGGGAGCGGGAGGGCCAGGAATGAGCAGTTCTTC; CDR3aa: CASKGSGRARNEQFF
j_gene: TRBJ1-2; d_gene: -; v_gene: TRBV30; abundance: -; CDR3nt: TGTGCCTGGAGCCTCGGCGGGAGAGGGGGAAACTATGGCTACACCTTC; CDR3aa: CAWSLGGRGGNYGYTF
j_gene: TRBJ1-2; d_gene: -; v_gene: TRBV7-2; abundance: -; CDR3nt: TGTGCCAGCAGCTTCTATCTTTGGGGGAACAATGGCTACACCTTC; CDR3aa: CASSFYLWGNNGYTF
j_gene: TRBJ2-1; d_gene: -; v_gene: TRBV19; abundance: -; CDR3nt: TGTGCCAGTAGTTACTCCCTGTCCATCTACAATGAGCAGTTCTTC; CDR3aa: CASSYSLSIYNEQFF
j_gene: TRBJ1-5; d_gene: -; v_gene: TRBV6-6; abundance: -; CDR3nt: TGTGCCAGCAGGGACCGAATCAATCAGCCCCAGCATTTT; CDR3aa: CASRDRINQPQHF
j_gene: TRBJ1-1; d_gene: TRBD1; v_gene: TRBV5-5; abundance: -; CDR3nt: TGTGCCAGCAGCCCTGGACAGGGTGTGTTGAACACTGAAGCTTTCTTT; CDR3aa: CASSPGQGVLNTEAFF
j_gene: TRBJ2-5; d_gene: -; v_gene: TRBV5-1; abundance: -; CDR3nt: TGCGCCAGCAGCTTGGCCGGGCAGGGGGAGACCCAGTACTTC; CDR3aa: CASSLAGQGETQYF
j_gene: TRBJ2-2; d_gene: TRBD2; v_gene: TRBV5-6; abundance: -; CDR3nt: TGTGCCAGCAGCTTGAGTCTAGCGGGAGACACCGGGGAGCTGTTTTTT; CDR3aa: CASSLSLAGDTGELFF
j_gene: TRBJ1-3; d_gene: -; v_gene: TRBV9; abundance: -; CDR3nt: TGTGCCAGCAGCGTAACGGGAAACACCATATATTTT; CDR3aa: CASSVTGNTIYF
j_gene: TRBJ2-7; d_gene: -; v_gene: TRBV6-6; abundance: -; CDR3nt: TGTGCCAGCAGTTACTCGACTATGGGCGGGCAGTACTTC; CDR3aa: CASSYSTMGGQYF
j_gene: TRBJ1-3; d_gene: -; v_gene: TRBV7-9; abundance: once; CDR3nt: TGTGCCAGCAGCTTAATGGGCAGCTTTTCATCTGGAAACACCATATATTTT; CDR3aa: CASSLMGSFSSGNTIYF
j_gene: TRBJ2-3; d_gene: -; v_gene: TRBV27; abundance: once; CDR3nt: TGTGCCAGCTCTGAGTCCGCTACGCAGTATTTT; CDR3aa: CASSESATQYF
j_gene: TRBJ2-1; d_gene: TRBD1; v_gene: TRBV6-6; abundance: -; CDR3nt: TGTGCCAACTCCATGGACGGGACAGGGGAGTTCTTC; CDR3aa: CANSMDGTGEFF
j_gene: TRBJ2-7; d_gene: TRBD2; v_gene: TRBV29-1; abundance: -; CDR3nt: TGCAGCGTTGAGGCGACTAGCGGCTACGAGCAGTACTTC; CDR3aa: CSVEATSGYEQYF
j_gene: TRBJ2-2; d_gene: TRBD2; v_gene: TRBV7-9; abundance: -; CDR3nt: TGTGCCAGCATCCCGGGGGGGCGGACTAGCGACACCGGGGAGCTGTTTTTT; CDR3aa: CASIPGGRTSDTGELFF
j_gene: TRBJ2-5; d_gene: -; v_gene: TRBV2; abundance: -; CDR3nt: TGTGCCAGCAGTGTTTTATTACAAGAGACCCAGTACTTC; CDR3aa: CASSVLLQETQYF
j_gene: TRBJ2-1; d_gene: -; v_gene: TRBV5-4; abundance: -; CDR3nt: TGTGCCAGCAGCCGAGATTCGGGCCCATACAATGAGCAGTTCTTC; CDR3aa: CASSRDSGPYNEQFF
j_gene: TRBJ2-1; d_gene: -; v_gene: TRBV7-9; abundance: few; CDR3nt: TGTGCCAGCAGCTTAGTCAGCTCCTACAATGAGCAGTTCTTC; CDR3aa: CASSLVSSYNEQFF
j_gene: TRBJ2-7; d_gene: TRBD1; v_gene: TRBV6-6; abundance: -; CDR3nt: TGTGCCACCCTTCAGGGGGTTGAAGAGCAGTACTTC; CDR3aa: CATLQGVEEQYF
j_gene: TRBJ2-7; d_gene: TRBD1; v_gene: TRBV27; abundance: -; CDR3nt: TGTGCCAGCTGGGACAGTCCCTACGAGCAGTACTTC; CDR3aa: CASWDSPYEQYF
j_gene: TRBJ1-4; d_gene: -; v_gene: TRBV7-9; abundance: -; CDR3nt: TGTGCCAGCAGCTTACAGACTAATGAAAAACTGTTTTTT; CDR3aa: CASSLQTNEKLFF
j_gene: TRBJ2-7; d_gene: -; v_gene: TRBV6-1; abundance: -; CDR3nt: TGTGCCAGCAGTGACCCGACAGCGTCCTATGAGCAGTACTTC; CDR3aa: CASSDPTASYEQYF
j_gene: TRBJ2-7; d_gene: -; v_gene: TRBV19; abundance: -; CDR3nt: TGTGCCAGTAGTATGGACGGGACCTACGAGCAGTACTTC; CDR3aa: CASSMDGTYEQYF
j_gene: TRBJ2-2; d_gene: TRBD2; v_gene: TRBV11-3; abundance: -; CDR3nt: TGTGCCAGCAGCTTCGGGGATAGCGGGGCAACCGGGGAGCTGTTTTTT; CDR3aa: CASSFGDSGATGELFF
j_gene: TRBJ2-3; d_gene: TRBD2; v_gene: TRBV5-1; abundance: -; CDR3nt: TGCGCCAGCAGCCAACTAGCGGGACATACCACAGATACGCAGTATTTT; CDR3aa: CASSQLAGHTTDTQYF
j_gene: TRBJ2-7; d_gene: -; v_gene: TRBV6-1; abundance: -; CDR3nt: TGTGCCATCTCGGCCGAAGCCTACGAGCAGTACTTC; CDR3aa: CAISAEAYEQYF
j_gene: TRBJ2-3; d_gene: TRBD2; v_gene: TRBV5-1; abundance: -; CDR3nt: TGCGCCAGCAGCTCTGGACTAGCGGGTGGCACAGATACGCAGTATTTT; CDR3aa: CASSSGLAGGTDTQYF